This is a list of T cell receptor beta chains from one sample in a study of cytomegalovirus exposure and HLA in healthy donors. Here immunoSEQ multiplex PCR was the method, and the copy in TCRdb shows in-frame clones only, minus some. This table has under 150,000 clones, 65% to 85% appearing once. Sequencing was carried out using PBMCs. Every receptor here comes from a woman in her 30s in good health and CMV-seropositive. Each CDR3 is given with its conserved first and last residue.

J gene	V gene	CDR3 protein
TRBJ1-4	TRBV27	CASGGSTNEKLFF
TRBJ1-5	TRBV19	CASSEFAPPQHF
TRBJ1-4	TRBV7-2	CASSLGRVSNEKLFF
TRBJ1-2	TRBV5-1	CASSLGTVGLYGYTF
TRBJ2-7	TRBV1	CTSSQDVEEISYEQYF
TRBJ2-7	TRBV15	CATSGELADEQYF
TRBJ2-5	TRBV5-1	CASSLGGGQETQYF
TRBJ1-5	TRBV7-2	CASSFGQSSNQPQHF
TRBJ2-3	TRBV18	CASSPRKTGVDTQYF
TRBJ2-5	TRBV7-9	CASSLLLAGAPVETQYF
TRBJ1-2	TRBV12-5	CASGLPRQGSGYTF
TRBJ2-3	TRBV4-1	CASSQVLAALDTQYF
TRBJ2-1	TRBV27	CASGPSGTSYNEQFF
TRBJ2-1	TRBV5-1	CASTNIDEQFF
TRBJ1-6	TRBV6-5	CASREPKYNSPLHF
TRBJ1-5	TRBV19	CASRNDRTRGNQPQHF
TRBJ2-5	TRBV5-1	CASSEGLAGAETQYF
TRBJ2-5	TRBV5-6	CASSLVSVWETQYF
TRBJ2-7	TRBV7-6	CASSLMPLDYYEQYF
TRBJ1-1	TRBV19	CASSIRDRWSPTEAFF
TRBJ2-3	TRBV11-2	CASSLGSGTDTQYF
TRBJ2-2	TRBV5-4	CASSHAGTGELFF
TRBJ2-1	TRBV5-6	CASSSLPGTDRNNEQFF
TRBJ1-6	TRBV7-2	CASSLEVLGDSPLHF
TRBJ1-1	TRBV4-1	CASSRQGGTEAFF
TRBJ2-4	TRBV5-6	CASGQGGIQYF
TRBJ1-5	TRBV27	CASSFSSQGSNQPQHF
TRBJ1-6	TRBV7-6	CASSLGQGRLHF
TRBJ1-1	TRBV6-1	CASSSNPGGTEAFF
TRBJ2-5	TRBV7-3	CASSPSGSGGRETQYF
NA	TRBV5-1	CASSFDTKPYEQYF
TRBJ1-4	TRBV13	CASSSGQEKLFF
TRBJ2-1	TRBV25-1	CASSDRDRVSNEQFF
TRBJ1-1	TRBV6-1	CASSEVGGGFRNTEAFF
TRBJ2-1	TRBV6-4	CASSDSAGAGNEQFF
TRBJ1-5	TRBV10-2	CASSETTGSNQPQHF
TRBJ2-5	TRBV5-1	CASSFHSEETQYF
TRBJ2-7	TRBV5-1	CASRGIAGMDEQYF